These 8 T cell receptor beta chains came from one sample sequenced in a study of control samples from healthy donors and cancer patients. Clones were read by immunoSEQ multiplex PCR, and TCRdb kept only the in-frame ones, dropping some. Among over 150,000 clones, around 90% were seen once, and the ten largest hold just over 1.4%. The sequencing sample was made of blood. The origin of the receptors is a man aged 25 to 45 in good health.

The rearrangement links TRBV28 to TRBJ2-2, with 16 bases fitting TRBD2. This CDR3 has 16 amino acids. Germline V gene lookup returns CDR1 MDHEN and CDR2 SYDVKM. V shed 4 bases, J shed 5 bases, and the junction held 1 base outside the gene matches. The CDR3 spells CASSWGLAGGTGELFF. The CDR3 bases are TGTGCCAGCAGTTGGGGACTAGCGGGAGGGACCGGGGAGCTGTTTTTT.

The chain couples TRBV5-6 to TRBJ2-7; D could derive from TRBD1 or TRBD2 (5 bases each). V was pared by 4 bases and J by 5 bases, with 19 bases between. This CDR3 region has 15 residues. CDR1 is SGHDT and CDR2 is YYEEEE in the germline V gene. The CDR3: CASSTHNRGPDEQYF. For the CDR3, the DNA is TGTGCCAGCAGCACACATAACCGGGGCCCCGACGAGCAGTACTTC.

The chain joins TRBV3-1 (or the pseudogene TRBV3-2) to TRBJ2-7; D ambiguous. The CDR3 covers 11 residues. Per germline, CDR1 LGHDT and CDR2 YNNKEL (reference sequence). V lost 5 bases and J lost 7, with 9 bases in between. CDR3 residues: CASSSAGEQYF. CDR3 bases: TGTGCCAGCAGCTCTGCCGGGGAGCAGTACTTC.

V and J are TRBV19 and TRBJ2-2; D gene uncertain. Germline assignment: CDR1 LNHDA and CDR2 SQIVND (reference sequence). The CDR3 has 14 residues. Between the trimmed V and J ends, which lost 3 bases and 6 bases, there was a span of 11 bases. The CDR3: CASSMLVTSGELFF. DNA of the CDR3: TGTGCCAGTAGTATGCTCGTGACTTCCGGGGAGCTGTTTTTT.

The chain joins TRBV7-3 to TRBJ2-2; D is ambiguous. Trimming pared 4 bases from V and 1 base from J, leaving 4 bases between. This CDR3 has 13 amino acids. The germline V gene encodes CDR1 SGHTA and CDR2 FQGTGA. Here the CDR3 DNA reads TGTGCCAGCAGCTCCCTGAACACCGGGGAGCTGTTTTTT. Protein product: CASSSLNTGELFF.

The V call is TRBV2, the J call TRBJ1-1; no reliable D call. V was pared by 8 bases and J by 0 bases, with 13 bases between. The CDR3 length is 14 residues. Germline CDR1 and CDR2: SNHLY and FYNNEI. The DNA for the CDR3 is TGTGCCAGCCAAGGGCGGCACCTGAACACTGAAGCTTTCTTT. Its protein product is CASQGRHLNTEAFF.

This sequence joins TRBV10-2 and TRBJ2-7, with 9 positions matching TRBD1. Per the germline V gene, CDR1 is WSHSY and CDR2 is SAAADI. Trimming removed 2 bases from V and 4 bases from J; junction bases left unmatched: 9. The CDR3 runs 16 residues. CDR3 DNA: TGCGCCAGCAGTGAGCCCCCCAGGACAGGGGCGTACGAGCAGTACTTC. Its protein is CASSEPPRTGAYEQYF.

The CDR3 bases are TGTGCCATCAGTGAGTCGTGGGGGGGATCGCCCCAGCATTTT. It translates to CAISESWGGSPQHF. This chain uses TRBV10-3 with TRBJ1-5; the D gene is possibly TRBD1 (5 bases). The germline CDR1 and CDR2 sequences are ENHRY and SYGVKD. The germline V and J ends were trimmed by 0 bases and 9 bases, with 12 bases remaining between them. This CDR3 has 14 residues.